A few counts support the clone carrying this T cell receptor (beta chain). The antigen is not known. The sample comes from a study of regulatory T cells in long-lasting Graves disease. Whole-study results and caveats: Sample size was small, which may have lowered accuracy. Persistent Graves' disease cases displayed lower TCR diversity than newly diagnosed ones.

Arm-PCR of CDR3 regions and iRepertoire HTBI primers were used to build TCR beta libraries. One entry per CDR3 protein, called by TCRdb with MiXCR from the multiplex PCR reads. There are fewer than 600,000 distinct CDR3 sequences in the sample; about 22% occur only once, and 10% to 15% lies in the top ten. CDR1 and CDR2 from the germline V gene are DFQATT and SNEGSKA (reference sequence). The ends were cut back, 3 bases at V and 0 bases at J, with 21 bases in the middle. CDR3 length: 18 residues. Specified time point: persistent/refractory GD, antithyroid drugs over 5 years with positive TRAb. Isolated PBMC RNA provided the starting material for the TCR library.

The gene calls are TRBV20-1 and TRBJ2-4; D may be TRBD1 or TRBD2 (6 bases each). The sequencing used peripheral blood mononuclear cells (PBMCs), collected when the disease was refractory, from a patient treated with antithyroid drugs. This clonotype was obtained from a female donor with Graves disease. The CDR3 coding sequence is TGCAGTGCTAGCGGGGGCAGACTCTCAGATCTAGCCAAAAACATTCAGTACTTC. This codes for CSASGGRLSDLAKNIQYF.